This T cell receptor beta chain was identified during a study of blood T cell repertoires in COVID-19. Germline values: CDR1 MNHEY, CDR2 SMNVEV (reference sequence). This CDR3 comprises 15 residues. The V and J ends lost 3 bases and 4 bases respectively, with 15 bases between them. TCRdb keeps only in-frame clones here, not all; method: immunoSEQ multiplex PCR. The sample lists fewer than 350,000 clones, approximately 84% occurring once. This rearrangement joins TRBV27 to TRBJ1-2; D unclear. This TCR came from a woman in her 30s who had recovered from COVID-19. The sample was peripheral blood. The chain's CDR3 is CASSLKQPGFYGYTF. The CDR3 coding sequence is TGTGCCAGCAGTTTGAAACAGCCAGGCTTCTATGGCTACACCTTC.